A selection of T cell receptor beta chains follows, all from one sample in a study of shared clonotypes between healthy human individuals. Repertoires were generated with immunoSEQ multiplex PCR, while TCRdb's copy carries only in-frame clones and drops some. Among about 610,000 clones listed, less than 98% were seen once. Sequencing input: naive CD4+ T cells sorted from blood. These receptors originate from a woman aged 25 to 39 in good health. Both conserved end residues are part of each CDR3. Each record gives: clone size, J gene, D gene, V gene, CDR3 protein. The D gene is left open where the match is weak. Clone size is not always given. Where it is, it says once, few, many or a class for expanded clones.

>-|TRBJ1-4|TRBD1|TRBV7-9
CASSTWDRGFDNEKLFF
>-|TRBJ2-7|-|TRBV30
CAWSNPPAEQYF
>-|TRBJ2-2|-|TRBV30
CAWRSGSSAIPANTGELFF
>-|TRBJ2-7|-|TRBV6-1
CASNIRKANEQYF
>-|TRBJ1-1|-|TRBV28
CASRGQLNTEAFF
>-|TRBJ1-2|-|TRBV11-2
CASSFGDYGYTF
>-|TRBJ1-6|TRBD1|TRBV6-6
CASSDQGAASPLHF
>-|TRBJ2-1|-|TRBV29-1
CSVGNGYRNEQFF
>-|TRBJ1-5|TRBD1|TRBV6-5
CASSRDRESFQPQHF
>-|TRBJ2-7|-|TRBV5-1
CASSLSRESNEQYF
>once|TRBJ2-7|-|TRBV30
CAWSRGFGEQYF
>-|TRBJ1-1|-|TRBV5-1
CASSAFNRGTEAFF
>-|TRBJ2-2|-|TRBV2
CASSSPTRSGELFF
>-|TRBJ2-5|TRBD2|TRBV19
CASSIVREGQETQYF
>-|TRBJ2-5|-|TRBV4-1
CASSQLGHFQETQYF
>-|TRBJ2-5|TRBD1|TRBV5-6
CASSFSSGQRKETQYF
>once|TRBJ2-7|TRBD2|TRBV5-1
CASSLGRLAGVDEQYF
>-|TRBJ2-3|TRBD2|TRBV30
CAWSLRGGATQYF
>-|TRBJ1-2|TRBD1|TRBV6-5
CASSYGRDRAGGYTF
>-|TRBJ2-3|TRBD2|TRBV29-1
CSPCPQLSGRAGDTQYF
>-|TRBJ1-1|-|TRBV10-2
CASSGRVNTEAFF
>-|TRBJ1-2|-|TRBV9
CASSVDPGSTRLKGYTF
>-|TRBJ2-7|TRBD1|TRBV6-5
CASSYIRGNEQYF
>-|TRBJ1-2|TRBD1|TRBV28
CASSLPNRDRRYYTF
>-|TRBJ1-5|TRBD1|TRBV19
CASSRDRNQPQHF
>-|TRBJ1-3|-|TRBV6-5
CASRQQGIGNTIYF
>-|TRBJ2-7|-|TRBV6-5
CASSYDYLGDYEQYF
>few|TRBJ1-1|-|TRBV2
CAIGGTEAFF
>-|TRBJ2-3|TRBD2|TRBV10-2
CAKLPGLAGAGDTQYF
>once|TRBJ1-5|-|TRBV2
CASRGISNQPQHF
>-|TRBJ1-4|-|TRBV6-1
CASSAPATNEKLFF
>once|TRBJ2-7|-|TRBV18
CASSPLYRTDSYEQYF
>-|TRBJ2-1|TRBD2|TRBV5-1
CASSLASGAYNEQFF
>-|TRBJ2-3|TRBD2|TRBV28
CASSSEGLALTDTQYF
>few|TRBJ1-1|-|TRBV7-3
CASSLTRDMNTEAFF
>-|TRBJ1-1|-|TRBV5-1
CASSLAGLSEAFF
>once|TRBJ2-7|TRBD2|TRBV27
CASSFNAGVEQYF
>-|TRBJ1-2|TRBD1|TRBV28
CASRGGQEPNYGYTF
>-|TRBJ2-5|TRBD2|TRBV19
CASSNPGEREIETQYF
>-|TRBJ1-1|-|TRBV19
CASSRNMNTEAFF
>-|TRBJ2-1|TRBD1|TRBV4-1
CASSPRDRGPNEQFF